This T cell receptor (beta chain) was captured in a study of identical twins. General observations from the study: Cord blood beta clonotypes present at high abundance carried fewer insertions; no such pattern appeared in memory repertoires. The authors noted that invariant MAIT and iNKT cells could partly confound zero-insertion analyses.

Germline CDR1 LNHNV, CDR2 YYDKDF (reference sequence). Unmatched junction bases numbered 12, after V lost 2 bases and J lost 6 bases. The CDR3 runs to 17 residues. This clonotype was seen more than once but under ten times. What it binds is unknown. From the 5' RACE reads, TCRdb called clonotypes with MiXCR, one entry per CDR3 protein. This table holds hundreds of thousands of distinct CDR3 sequences, 20% to 25% found once. Healthy Caucasian donors formed the entire cohort. These data also featured in a second study, about yellow fever vaccine responses in identical twins. Per that study: It has been reported that, in twins, the vaccine T cell response seemed partly convergent and partly personalized.

The receptor's source is a woman aged 18-30 years in good health. J is TRBJ2-3 and V is TRBV15; 9 positions agree with TRBD2. The sample was CD4+ T cells sorted from blood. The CDR3 DNA is TGTGCCACCAGCAGAAAACGGGCTAGCGGGGTTTCTGATACGCAGTATTTT. Its protein is CATSRKRASGVSDTQYF.